This entry is about one T cell receptor beta chain. The antigen remains unidentified. CDR3 length: 13 amino acids. Germline V lookup: CDR1 MNHEY, CDR2 SVGAGI. V trimming: 6 bases; J trimming: 3 bases; junction bases outside the gene matches: 3. Sequencing was performed with immunoSEQ multiplex PCR; in TCRdb, only in-frame clones are kept and a portion is missing. The table shows over 130,000 clones, with roughly 89% occurring only once. The data derive from a study of T cell responses to AZD1222 COVID-19 vaccine. Study-level points and caveats: Scientists sampled the repertoires only once the peak T cell response had passed. Spike-spanning, vaccine-associated CD4 TCRs were dominant at 160-218 and 743-854. The donor group comprised mostly white British people and more females; the analysis possibly underestimated clonal diversity. Nearly half of spike-specific TCRs reportedly target variant regions that are unmutated in the B.1.351 and B.1.1.7 variants.

The TCR sequence derives from an adult who received the MenACWY meningococcal vaccine as a control. This sequence joins TRBV6-5 and TRBJ2-7; 9 bases line up with TRBD2. The sequencing here drew on peripheral blood, taken 28 days after the second dose of the MenACWY control vaccine. This CDR3 reads CASRVAGDYEQYF. Here the CDR3 DNA reads TGTGCCAGCAGGGTAGCGGGAGACTACGAGCAGTACTTC.